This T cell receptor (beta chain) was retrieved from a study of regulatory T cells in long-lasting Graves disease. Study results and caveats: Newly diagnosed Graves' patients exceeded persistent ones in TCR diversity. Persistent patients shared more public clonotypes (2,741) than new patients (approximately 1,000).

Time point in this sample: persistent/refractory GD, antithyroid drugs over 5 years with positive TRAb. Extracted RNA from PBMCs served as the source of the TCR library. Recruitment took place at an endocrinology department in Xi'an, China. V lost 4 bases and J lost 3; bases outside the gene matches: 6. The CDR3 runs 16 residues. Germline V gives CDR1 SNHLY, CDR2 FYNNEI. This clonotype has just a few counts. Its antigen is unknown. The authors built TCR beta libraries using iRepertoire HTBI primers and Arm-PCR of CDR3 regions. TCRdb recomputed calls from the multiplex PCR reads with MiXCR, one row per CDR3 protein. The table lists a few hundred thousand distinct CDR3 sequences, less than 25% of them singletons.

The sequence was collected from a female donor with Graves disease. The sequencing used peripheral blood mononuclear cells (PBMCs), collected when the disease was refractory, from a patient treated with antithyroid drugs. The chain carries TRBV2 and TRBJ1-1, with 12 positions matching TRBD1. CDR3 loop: CASSGGQGAWDTEAFF. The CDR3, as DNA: TGTGCCAGCAGTGGGGGACAGGGGGCTTGGGACACTGAAGCTTTCTTT.